The rows below give T cell receptor beta chains drawn from one sample of a study of cytomegalovirus exposure and HLA in healthy donors. Repertoires were generated with immunoSEQ multiplex PCR, while TCRdb's copy carries only in-frame clones and drops some. The sample has approximately 160,000 clones, approximately 80% seen once. Input material: PBMCs. The receptor source for this set is a woman aged 45-65 years in good health and CMV-seropositive. Both conserved end residues are part of each CDR3. A D gene is named only where the DNA matches it firmly. Expanded clones get a size class; other rows say once, few or many, or leave the size out.

>-|TRBV15|TRBJ2-5|-
TGTGCCACCAGCAGAGATGAGGGGGATTGGGGGAGGGAGTTCGAGACCCAGTACTTC
CATSRDEGDWGREFETQYF
>-|TRBV25-1|TRBJ1-2|-
TGTGCCAGCAGTGAATCCGGCAGGGTCGATGGCTACACCTTC
CASSESGRVDGYTF
>TRBD1|TRBV5-1|TRBJ2-3|once
TGCGCCAGCAGCATCGATGGACAGGGAAGCACGGATACGCAGTATTTT
CASSIDGQGSTDTQYF
>-|TRBV7-2|TRBJ2-5|-
TGTGCCAGCAGCCTCACCGGGACACCAGGGGAAGAGACCCAGTACTTC
CASSLTGTPGEETQYF
>-|TRBV30|TRBJ2-1|few
TGTGCCTGGAGTGTACTACAGGGAAGGGGCTCCTACAATGAGCAGTTCTTC
CAWSVLQGRGSYNEQFF
>-|TRBV5-1|TRBJ2-7|-
TGCGCCAGCAGCTTGGAGGCAGGCGAGCAGTACTTC
CASSLEAGEQYF
>TRBD1|TRBV5-1|TRBJ1-1|-
TGCGCCAGCAGCTTAAAGGGGACAGGAGACACTGAAGCTTTCTTT
CASSLKGTGDTEAFF
>-|TRBV28|TRBJ1-2|-
TGTGCCAGCAGTTCCCAGCAGACGGGAAGACATGGCTACACCTTC
CASSSQQTGRHGYTF
>TRBD1|TRBV5-4|TRBJ2-5|-
TGTGCCAGCAGCTTCCCGGGGGACAGGGCTCAAGAGACCCAGTACTTC
CASSFPGDRAQETQYF
>TRBD1|TRBV2|TRBJ2-5|-
TGTGCCAGCAGCTACACAGGGGGCCTGGAGACCCAGTACTTC
CASSYTGGLETQYF
>TRBD1|TRBV30|TRBJ1-1|-
TGTGCCTGGAGTGCCGCCGGGACAGCCTACACTGAAGCTTTCTTT
CAWSAAGTAYTEAFF
>-|TRBV6-5|TRBJ1-1|-
TGTGCCAGCAGTTCAACAGGGTTTGTTGACACTGAAGCTTTCTTT
CASSSTGFVDTEAFF
>-|TRBV2|TRBJ1-5|-
TGTGCCAGCAGTGAAGCACTTTCGGGGGGCGGCCGAATCAGTAACCAGCATTTT
CASSEALSGGGRISNQHF
>TRBD1|TRBV6-5|TRBJ2-7|-
TGTGCCAGCAGTTACTCGACCGGGACAGGCGCCTACGAGCAGTACTTC
CASSYSTGTGAYEQYF
>-|TRBV7-6|TRBJ2-3|-
TGTGCCAGCAGCGAAACAGGGTTTTCCACAGATACGCAGTATTTT
CASSETGFSTDTQYF
>TRBD1|TRBV4-3|TRBJ2-3|-
TGCGCCAGCAGCCAAGGAGGAGACAGGGTCACAGATACGCAGTATTTT
CASSQGGDRVTDTQYF
>-|TRBV7-2|TRBJ1-1|-
TGTGCCAGCAGCTTATGGGGGGGTAGCACTGAAGCTTTCTTT
CASSLWGGSTEAFF
>TRBD2|TRBV28|TRBJ2-5|-
TGTGCCAGCACCGTAGCGGGAAGGGCCCAGTACTTC
CASTVAGRAQYF
>-|TRBV28|TRBJ2-6|-
TGTGCCAGCAGTCTTCGAACCGGGACATGGGCTGGGGCCAACGTCCTGACTTTC
CASSLRTGTWAGANVLTF
>-|TRBV29-1|TRBJ2-5|once
TGCAGCGTTCGCAGGGACTTGGGGGAGACCCAGTACTTC
CSVRRDLGETQYF
>TRBD1|TRBV18|TRBJ2-5|-
TGTGCCAGCTCACCACCGGGACAGGTCCAAGAGACCCAGTACTTC
CASSPPGQVQETQYF
>TRBD1|TRBV5-1|TRBJ1-3|-
TGCGCCAGCAGCTTGGATGGACAGGGGGCTTACTCTGGAAACACCATATATTTT
CASSLDGQGAYSGNTIYF
>-|TRBV7-9|TRBJ1-1|-
TGTGCCAGCAGCTTAGGTGTCGGGGGGTTGAAGAACACTGAAGCTTTCTTT
CASSLGVGGLKNTEAFF
>-|TRBV9|TRBJ2-7|-
TGTGCCAGCAGCGCCTCATCGGGTTACGAGCAGTACTTC
CASSASSGYEQYF
>-|TRBV27|TRBJ1-1|-
TGTGCCAGCAGGCCCGGGACATTTATGAACACTGAAGCTTTCTTT
CASRPGTFMNTEAFF
>-|TRBV28|TRBJ1-2|-
TGTGCCAGCAGTACAGGAGCGGGCTACACCTTC
CASSTGAGYTF
>-|TRBV25-1|TRBJ2-7|-
TGTGCCAGCAGACAGGGTGTGAGGTACGAGCAGTACTTC
CASRQGVRYEQYF
>TRBD1|TRBV27|TRBJ2-7|-
TGTGCCAGCAGTTTTGAGGACAGGGGGCTCCACGAGCAGTACTTC
CASSFEDRGLHEQYF
>-|TRBV10-3|TRBJ1-1|-
TGTGCCATCAGTCCAACGCGGGACACTGAAGCTTTCTTT
CAISPTRDTEAFF
>-|TRBV9|TRBJ2-6|few
TGTGCCAGCAGCGTAGGAGTCGGGAGCTCTTCTGGGGCCAACGTCCTGACTTTC
CASSVGVGSSSGANVLTF
>-|TRBV7-2|TRBJ1-5|-
TGTGCCAGCAGAAGAGATAGCAATCAGCCCCAGCATTTT
CASRRDSNQPQHF
>-|TRBV6-4|TRBJ2-1|once
TGTGCCAGCAGTGACGGGAGTAGCGGTAATGAGCAGTTCTTC
CASSDGSSGNEQFF
>-|TRBV11-2|TRBJ1-2|-
TGTGCCAGCAGCTTAGGAGTAGGGCGGGGGCGCGGCTACACCTTC
CASSLGVGRGRGYTF
>TRBD1|TRBV28|TRBJ1-5|-
TGTGCCAGCAGTTTATTACCGGGACAGCCTCGGAATCAGCCCCAGCATTTT
CASSLLPGQPRNQPQHF
>TRBD1|TRBV27|TRBJ2-7|-
TGTGCCAGCAGGGCGGGGAACAGGGGGTTCTACGAGCAGTACTTC
CASRAGNRGFYEQYF
>TRBD2|TRBV11-2|TRBJ2-1|-
TGTGCCAGCAGCTTGGGAGCGGGAGGTGAGCAGTTCTTC
CASSLGAGGEQFF
>-|TRBV9|TRBJ1-1|-
TGTGCCAGCAGCGGCCCGTTAGGGAGGGACTCGAACACTGAAGCTTTCTTT
CASSGPLGRDSNTEAFF
>TRBD1|TRBV18|TRBJ1-1|-
TGTGCCAGCTCAACATCATTACAGGGGGCCGCTGAAGCTTTCTTT
CASSTSLQGAAEAFF
>TRBD2|TRBV7-8|TRBJ2-1|-
TGTGCCAGCAGCACACCAGCAGCGGGGTCCTACAATGAGCAGTTCTTC
CASSTPAAGSYNEQFF
>-|TRBV11-3|TRBJ1-2|-
TGTGCCAGCAGCTTAGAATACGGAGGGAACTATGGCTACACCTTC
CASSLEYGGNYGYTF
>TRBD2|TRBV5-1|TRBJ2-7|-
TGCGCCAGCAGCTTGGCGGGAGGGTGGGGGCAGTACTTC
CASSLAGGWGQYF
>-|TRBV5-1|TRBJ1-1|-
TGCGCCAGCAGCTTGGGACGATCAGGGCACACTGAAGCTTTCTTT
CASSLGRSGHTEAFF
>-|TRBV27|TRBJ1-2|few
TGTGCCAGCAGTTTATCGGGACTGGGCTATGGCTACACCTTC
CASSLSGLGYGYTF
>-|TRBV28|TRBJ1-1|-
TGTGCCAGCAGTTCCCCAGGTTTTCCTCGATGCGCTTTCTTT
CASSSPGFPRCAFF
>TRBD1|TRBV6-5|TRBJ1-5|-
TGTGCCAGCAGAGGGGGACAGGGGACCGGACCCCAGCATTTT
CASRGGQGTGPQHF
>TRBD1|TRBV6-5|TRBJ1-2|-
TGTGCCAGCAGTAAGGGACAGGGGGCAGTTGGCTACACCTTC
CASSKGQGAVGYTF
>TRBD1|TRBV28|TRBJ1-5|-
TGTGCCACGGACAGGAGCAATCAGCCCCAGCATTTT
CATDRSNQPQHF
>TRBD2|TRBV7-6|TRBJ2-2|-
TGTGCCAGCTCCTCCTTTAGCGGGGGGAACACCGGGGAGCTGTTTTTT
CASSSFSGGNTGELFF
>TRBD1|TRBV6-6|TRBJ1-6|-
TGTGCCAGCAGTTATAGGACAGGTGATTCACCCCTCCACTTT
CASSYRTGDSPLHF
>-|TRBV7-9|TRBJ2-7|once
TGTGCCAGCAGCTTGGGGGCAGGGGTCGGTGAGGAGCAGTACTTC
CASSLGAGVGEEQYF
>TRBD2|TRBV13|TRBJ2-1|-
TGTGCCAGCAGCGCGGCCGGGACTAGCGGGGGGAATGAGCAGTTCTTC
CASSAAGTSGGNEQFF
>TRBD1|TRBV10-3|TRBJ1-2|few
TGTGCCATCAGTATGGACAGGGAAGACTATGGCTACACCTTC
CAISMDREDYGYTF
>-|TRBV13|TRBJ2-1|-
TGTGCCAGCAGCTACCATGGGGCTGAGCAGTTCTTC
CASSYHGAEQFF
>-|TRBV5-6|TRBJ2-5|-
TGTGCCAGCAGCTTGGTCGGGACTGGTGGGACCCAGTACTTC
CASSLVGTGGTQYF
>TRBD1|TRBV6-1|TRBJ2-4|few
TGTGCCAGCTTGCCTCGACAGGGCATTCAGTACTTC
CASLPRQGIQYF
>-|TRBV15|TRBJ1-2|-
TGTGCCACCAGCAGAGATCTTTCGGCTAACTATGGCTACACCTTC
CATSRDLSANYGYTF
>-|TRBV5-5|TRBJ1-5|-
TGTGCCAGCAGCTTGTTGGTTGCAGGGCAGCCCCAGCATTTT
CASSLLVAGQPQHF